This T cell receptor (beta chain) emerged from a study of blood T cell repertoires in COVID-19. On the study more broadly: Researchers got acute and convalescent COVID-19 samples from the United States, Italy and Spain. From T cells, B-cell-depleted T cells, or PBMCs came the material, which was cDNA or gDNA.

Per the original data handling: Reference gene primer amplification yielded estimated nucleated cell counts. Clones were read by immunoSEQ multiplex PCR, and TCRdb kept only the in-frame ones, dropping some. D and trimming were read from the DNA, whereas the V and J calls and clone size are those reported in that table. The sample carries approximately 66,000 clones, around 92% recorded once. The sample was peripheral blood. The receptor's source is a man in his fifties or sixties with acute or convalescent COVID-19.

The CDR3 protein is CASSPDRELSYEQYF. As DNA, the CDR3 is TGCGCCAGCAGTCCAGACAGGGAGCTCTCCTACGAGCAGTACTTC. The chain links TRBV5-1 to TRBJ2-7; 7 bases are shared with TRBD1. After removal of 5 bases from V and 0 bases from J, the junction contained 8 bases not matched to a gene. Germline V gives CDR1 SGHRS, CDR2 YFSETQ. CDR3 length: 15 amino acids.